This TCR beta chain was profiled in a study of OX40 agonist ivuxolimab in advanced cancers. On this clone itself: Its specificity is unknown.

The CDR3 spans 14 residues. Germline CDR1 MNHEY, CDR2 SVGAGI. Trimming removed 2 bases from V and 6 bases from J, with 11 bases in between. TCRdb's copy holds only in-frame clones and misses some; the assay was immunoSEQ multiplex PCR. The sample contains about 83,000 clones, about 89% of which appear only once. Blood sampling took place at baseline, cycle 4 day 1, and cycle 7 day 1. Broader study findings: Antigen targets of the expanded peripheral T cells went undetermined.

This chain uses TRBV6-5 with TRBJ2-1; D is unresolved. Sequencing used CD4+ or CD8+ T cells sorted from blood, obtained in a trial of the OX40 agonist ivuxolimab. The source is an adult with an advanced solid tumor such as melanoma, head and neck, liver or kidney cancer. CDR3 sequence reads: CASSYEAPGNEQFF. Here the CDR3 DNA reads TGTGCCAGCAGTTACGAAGCACCGGGCAATGAGCAGTTCTTC.